This T cell receptor beta chain emerged from a study of blood T cells in healthy people across ages. Study at large: For every two T cells, template switching captured about one barcoded beta molecule.

At least ten counts were recorded for this clonotype. It was with a sample-barcoded 5' primer and a J-beta primer mix that a second PCR of roughly 7 to 12 cycles was run. TCRdb recomputed calls from the 5' RACE reads with MiXCR, one row per CDR3 protein. The sample records 650,000 to 700,000 distinct CDR3 sequences, about 34% being singletons. V was pared by 4 bases and J by 2 bases, with 5 bases of the junction left unmatched. CDR3 length equals 17 residues. Germline loops: CDR1 SGHDN, CDR2 FVKESK. The receptor's source is an elderly woman in good health. The chain carries TRBV14 and TRBJ2-6, with 10 bases fitting TRBD1. The sequencing sample was made of blood. The CDR3 coding sequence is TGTGCCAGCAGCCTACTTGGGACAGGGGCTGGGGCCAACGTCCTGACTTTC. This translates into CASSLLGTGAGANVLTF.